This T cell receptor beta chain originates from a study of cytomegalovirus exposure and HLA in healthy donors. Study-wide context: Of 398 genotyped donors, more than 75% clustered with self-reported Caucasian donors.

The primer mix had 60 Vbeta and 13 Jbeta primers. The protocol was immunoSEQ multiplex PCR, while the TCRdb copy is restricted to in-frame clones and leaves out a portion. Of fewer than 150,000 clones in the sample, about four fifths were seen once. General observations from the study: The likely explanation for a cluster of highly shared sequence variants was sequencing artifact. Associated with HLA alleles at 0.05 false discovery rate in a later analysis were 17,000 or so TCR beta sequences. Reportedly, diagnosis of cytomegalovirus status by the classifier showed high specificity and sensitivity.

Note on this clone: Its cognate antigen is unknown.

The CDR3 is 15 residues long. With 6 bases clipped from V and 5 bases from J, the junction kept 3 bases outside the gene matches. Germline CDR1 MNHEY, CDR2 SVGAGI. This receptor was taken from a young man in good health and CMV-seronegative. This sequence joins TRBV6-5 and TRBJ2-2; 13 positions agree with TRBD2. The sequencing input was PBMCs. Written as DNA, the CDR3 is TGTGCCAGCAGACCGGGACTAGCGGGAACCGGGGAGCTGTTTTTT. Its protein is CASRPGLAGTGELFF.